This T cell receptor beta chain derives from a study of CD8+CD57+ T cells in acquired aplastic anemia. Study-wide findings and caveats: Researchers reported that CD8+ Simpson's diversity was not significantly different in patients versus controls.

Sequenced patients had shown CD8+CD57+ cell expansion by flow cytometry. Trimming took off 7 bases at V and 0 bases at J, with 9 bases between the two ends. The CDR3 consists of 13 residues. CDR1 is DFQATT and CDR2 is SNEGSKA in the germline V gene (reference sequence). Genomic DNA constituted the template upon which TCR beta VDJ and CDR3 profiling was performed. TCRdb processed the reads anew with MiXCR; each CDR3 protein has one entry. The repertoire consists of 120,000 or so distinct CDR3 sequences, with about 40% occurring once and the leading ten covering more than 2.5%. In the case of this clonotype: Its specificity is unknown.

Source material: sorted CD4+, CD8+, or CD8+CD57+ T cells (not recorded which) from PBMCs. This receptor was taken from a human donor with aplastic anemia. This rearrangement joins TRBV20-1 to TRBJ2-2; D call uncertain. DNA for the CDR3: TGCAGTGGTCGGCTAGCGAACACCGGGGAGCTGTTTTTT. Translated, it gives CSGRLANTGELFF.